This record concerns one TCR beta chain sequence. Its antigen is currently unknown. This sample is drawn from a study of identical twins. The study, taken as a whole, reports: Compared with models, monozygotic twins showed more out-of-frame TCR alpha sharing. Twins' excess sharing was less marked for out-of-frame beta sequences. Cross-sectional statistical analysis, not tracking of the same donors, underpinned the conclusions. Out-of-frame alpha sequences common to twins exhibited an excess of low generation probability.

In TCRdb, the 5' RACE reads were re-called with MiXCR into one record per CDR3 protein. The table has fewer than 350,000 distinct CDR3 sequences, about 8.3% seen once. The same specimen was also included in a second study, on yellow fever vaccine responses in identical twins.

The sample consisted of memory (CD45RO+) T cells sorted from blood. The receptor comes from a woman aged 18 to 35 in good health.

The CDR3 DNA reads as TGTGCCAGCAGCTTCCAAGGGCCGTCGAGGGAGGGCTACACCTTC. As protein: CASSFQGPSREGYTF. The V gene is TRBV7-2, the J gene TRBJ1-2; D not certain. Germline loops: CDR1 SGHTA, CDR2 FQGNSA. The length of the CDR3 is 15 residues. The V end was cut by 3 bases, the J end by 8 bases, with 19 bases between.